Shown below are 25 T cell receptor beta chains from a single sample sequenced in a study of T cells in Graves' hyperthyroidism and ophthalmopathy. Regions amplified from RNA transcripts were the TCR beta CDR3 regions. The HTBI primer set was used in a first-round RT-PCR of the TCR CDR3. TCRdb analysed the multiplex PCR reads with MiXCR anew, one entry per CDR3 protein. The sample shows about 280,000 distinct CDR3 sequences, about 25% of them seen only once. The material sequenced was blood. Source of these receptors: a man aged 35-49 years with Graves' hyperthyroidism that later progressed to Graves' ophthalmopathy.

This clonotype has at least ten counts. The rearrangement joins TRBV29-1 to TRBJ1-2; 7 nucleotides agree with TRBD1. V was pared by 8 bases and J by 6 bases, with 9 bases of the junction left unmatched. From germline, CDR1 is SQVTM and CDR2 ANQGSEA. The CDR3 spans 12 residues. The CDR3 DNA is TGCAGCACCGACAGGGCCGGGGATGGCTACACCTTC. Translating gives CSTDRAGDGYTF.

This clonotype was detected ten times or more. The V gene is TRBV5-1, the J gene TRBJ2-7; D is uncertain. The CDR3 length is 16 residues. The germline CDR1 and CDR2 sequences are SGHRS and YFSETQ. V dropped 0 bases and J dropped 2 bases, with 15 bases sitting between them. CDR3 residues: CASSLAGRLGTYEQYF. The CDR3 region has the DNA TGCGCCAGCAGCTTGGCCGGTCGGCTAGGAACCTACGAGCAGTACTTC. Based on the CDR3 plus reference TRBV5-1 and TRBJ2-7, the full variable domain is KAGVTQTPRYLIKTRGQQVTLSCSPISGHRSVSWYQQTPGQGLQFLFEYFSETQRNKGNFPGRFSGRQFSNSRSEMNVSTLELGDSALYLCASSLAGRLGTYEQYFGPGTRLTVT.

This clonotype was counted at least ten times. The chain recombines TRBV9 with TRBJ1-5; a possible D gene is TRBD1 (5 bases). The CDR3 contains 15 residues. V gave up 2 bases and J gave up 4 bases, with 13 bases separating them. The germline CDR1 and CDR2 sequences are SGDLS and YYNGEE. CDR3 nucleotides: TGTGCCAGCAGCGTCGGTGCAGGGAGGAATCAGCCCCAGCATTTT. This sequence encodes CASSVGAGRNQPQHF.

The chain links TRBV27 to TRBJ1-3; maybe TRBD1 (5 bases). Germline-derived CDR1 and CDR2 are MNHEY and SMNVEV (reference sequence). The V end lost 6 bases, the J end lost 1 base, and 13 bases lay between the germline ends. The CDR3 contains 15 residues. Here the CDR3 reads CASSPVGGSGNTIYF. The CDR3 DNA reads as TGTGCCAGCAGCCCGGTCGGGGGTTCTGGAAACACCATATATTTT.

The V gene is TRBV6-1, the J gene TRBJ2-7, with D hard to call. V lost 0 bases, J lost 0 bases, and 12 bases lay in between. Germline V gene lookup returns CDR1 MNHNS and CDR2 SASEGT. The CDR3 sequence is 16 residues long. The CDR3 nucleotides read TGTGCCAGCAGTGAAGCGGCAGGCGATAGCTCCTACGAGCAGTACTTC. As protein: CASSEAAGDSSYEQYF.

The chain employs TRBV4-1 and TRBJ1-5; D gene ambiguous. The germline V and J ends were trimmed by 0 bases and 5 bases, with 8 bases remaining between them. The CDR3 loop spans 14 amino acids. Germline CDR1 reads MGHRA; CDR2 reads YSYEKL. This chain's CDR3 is CASSQDRRYQPQHF. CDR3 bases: TGCGCCAGCAGCCAAGATCGACGCTATCAGCCCCAGCATTTT.

The CDR3 sequence: CASSIPGTGLHGYTF. The CDR3 nucleotides are TGTGCCAGCAGTATACCAGGGACAGGGTTACATGGCTACACCTTC. This rearrangement joins TRBV27 to TRBJ1-2; 9 bases agree with TRBD1. The CDR3 consists of 15 residues. After removal of 5 bases from V and 6 bases from J, the junction contained 10 bases not matched to a gene. Germline CDR1 MNHEY, CDR2 SMNVEV (reference sequence).

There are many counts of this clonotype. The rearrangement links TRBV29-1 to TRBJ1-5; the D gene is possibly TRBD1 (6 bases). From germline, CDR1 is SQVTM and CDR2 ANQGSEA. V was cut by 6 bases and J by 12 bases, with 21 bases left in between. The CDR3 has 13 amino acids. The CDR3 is CSVRSGVESFQHF. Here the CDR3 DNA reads TGCAGCGTGAGGTCAGGGGTCGAATCGTTCCAGCATTTT.

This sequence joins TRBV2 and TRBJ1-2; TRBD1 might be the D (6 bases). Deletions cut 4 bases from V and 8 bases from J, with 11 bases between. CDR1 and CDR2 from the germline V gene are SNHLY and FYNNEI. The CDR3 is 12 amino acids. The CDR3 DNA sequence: TGTGCCAGCAGTGGACAGGCTTTGGGCTACACCTTC. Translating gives CASSGQALGYTF. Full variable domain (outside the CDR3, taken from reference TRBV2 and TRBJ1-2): EPEVTQTPSHQVTQMGQEVILRCVPISNHLYFYWYRQILGQKVEFLVSFYNNEISEKSEIFDDQFSVERPDGSNFTLKIRSTKLEDSAMYFCASSGQALGYTFGSGTRLTVV.

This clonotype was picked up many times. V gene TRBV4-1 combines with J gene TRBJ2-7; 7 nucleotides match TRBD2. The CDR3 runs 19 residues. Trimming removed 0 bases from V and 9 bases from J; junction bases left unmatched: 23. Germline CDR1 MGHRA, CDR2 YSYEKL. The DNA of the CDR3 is TGCGCCAGCAGCCAAGATCGAGTCGTAGTGGGGCTAGCGGAGGTGGGGCAGTACTTC. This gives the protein CASSQDRVVVGLAEVGQYF.

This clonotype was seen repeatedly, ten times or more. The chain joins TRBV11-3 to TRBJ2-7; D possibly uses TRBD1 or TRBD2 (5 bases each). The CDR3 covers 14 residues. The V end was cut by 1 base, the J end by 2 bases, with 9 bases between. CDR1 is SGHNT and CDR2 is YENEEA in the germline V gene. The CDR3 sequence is CASSLAGATYEQYF. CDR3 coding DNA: TGTGCCAGCAGCTTAGCCGGGGCCACCTACGAGCAGTACTTC. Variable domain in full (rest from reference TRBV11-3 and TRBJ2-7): EAGVVQSPRYKIIEKKQPVAFWCNPISGHNTLYWYLQNLGQGPELLIRYENEEAVDDSQLPKDRFSAERLKGVDSTLKIQPAELGDSAVYLCASSLAGATYEQYFGPGTRLTVT.

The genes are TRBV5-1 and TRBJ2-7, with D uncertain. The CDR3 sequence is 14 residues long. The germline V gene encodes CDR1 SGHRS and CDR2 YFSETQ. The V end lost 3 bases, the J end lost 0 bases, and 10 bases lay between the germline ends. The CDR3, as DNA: TGCGCCAGCAGCTCGGCCGGAACCTCCTACGAGCAGTACTTC. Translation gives CASSSAGTSYEQYF.

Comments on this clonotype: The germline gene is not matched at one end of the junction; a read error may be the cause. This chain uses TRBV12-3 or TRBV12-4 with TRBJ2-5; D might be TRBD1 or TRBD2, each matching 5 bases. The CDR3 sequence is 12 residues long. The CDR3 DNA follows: TGTGCCAGCAGTTTCTCCCCAGGGACCCAGTGCTTC. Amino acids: CASSFSPGTQCF.

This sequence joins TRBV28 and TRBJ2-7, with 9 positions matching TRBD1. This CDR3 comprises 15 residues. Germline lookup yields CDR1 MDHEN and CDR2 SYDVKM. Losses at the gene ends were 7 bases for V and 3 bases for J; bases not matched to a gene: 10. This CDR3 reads CASNPQGAVNYEQYF. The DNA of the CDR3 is TGTGCCAGCAACCCACAGGGGGCAGTTAACTACGAGCAGTACTTC. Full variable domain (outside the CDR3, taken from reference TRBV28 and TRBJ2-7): DVKVTQSSRYLVKRTGEKVFLECVQDMDHENMFWYRQDPGLGLRLIYFSYDVKMKEKGDIPEGYSVSREKKERFSLILESASTNQTSMYLCASNPQGAVNYEQYFGPGTRLTVT.

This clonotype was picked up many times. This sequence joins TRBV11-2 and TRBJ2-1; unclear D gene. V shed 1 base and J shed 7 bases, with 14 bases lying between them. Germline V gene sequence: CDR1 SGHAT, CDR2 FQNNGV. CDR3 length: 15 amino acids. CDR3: CASSLVPPPSNEQFF. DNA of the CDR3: TGTGCCAGCAGCTTAGTTCCTCCCCCCTCGAATGAGCAGTTCTTC.

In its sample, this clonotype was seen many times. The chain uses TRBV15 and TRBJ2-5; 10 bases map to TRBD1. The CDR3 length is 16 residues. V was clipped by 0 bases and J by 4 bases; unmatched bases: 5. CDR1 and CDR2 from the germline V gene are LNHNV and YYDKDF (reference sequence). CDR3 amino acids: CATSRDWTGGRETQYF. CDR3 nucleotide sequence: TGTGCCACCAGCAGAGATTGGACAGGGGGGCGAGAGACCCAGTACTTC. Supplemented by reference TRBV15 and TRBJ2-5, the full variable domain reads DAMVIQNPRYQVTQFGKPVTLSCSQTLNHNVMYWYQQKSSQAPKLLFHYYDKDFNNEADTPDNFQSRRPNTSFCFLDIRSPGLGDTAMYLCATSRDWTGGRETQYFGPGTRLLVL.

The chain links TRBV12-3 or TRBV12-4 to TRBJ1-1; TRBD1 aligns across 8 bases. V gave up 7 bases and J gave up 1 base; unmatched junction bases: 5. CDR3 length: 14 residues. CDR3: CASTSTGANTEAFF. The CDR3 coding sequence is TGTGCCAGCACCTCGACAGGGGCGAACACTGAAGCTTTCTTT.

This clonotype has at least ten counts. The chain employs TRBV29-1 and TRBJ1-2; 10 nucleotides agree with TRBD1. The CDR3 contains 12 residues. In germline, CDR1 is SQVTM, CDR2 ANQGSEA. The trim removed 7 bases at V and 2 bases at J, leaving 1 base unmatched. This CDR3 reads CSGGQGNYGYTF. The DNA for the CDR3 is TGCAGCGGGGGACAGGGGAACTATGGCTACACCTTC.

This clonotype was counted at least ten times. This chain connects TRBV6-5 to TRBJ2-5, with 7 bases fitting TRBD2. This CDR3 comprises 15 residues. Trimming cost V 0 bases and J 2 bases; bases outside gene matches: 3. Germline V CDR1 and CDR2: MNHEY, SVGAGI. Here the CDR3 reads CASSYSSGPQETQYF. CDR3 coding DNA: TGTGCCAGCAGTTACTCTAGCGGGCCTCAAGAGACCCAGTACTTC.

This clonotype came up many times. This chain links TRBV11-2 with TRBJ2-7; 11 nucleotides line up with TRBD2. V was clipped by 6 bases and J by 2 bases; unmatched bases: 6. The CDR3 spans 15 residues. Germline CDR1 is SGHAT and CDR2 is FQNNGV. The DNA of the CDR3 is TGTGCCAGCAGGGTGGGACTAGCGGTACCCTACGAGCAGTACTTC. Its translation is CASRVGLAVPYEQYF.

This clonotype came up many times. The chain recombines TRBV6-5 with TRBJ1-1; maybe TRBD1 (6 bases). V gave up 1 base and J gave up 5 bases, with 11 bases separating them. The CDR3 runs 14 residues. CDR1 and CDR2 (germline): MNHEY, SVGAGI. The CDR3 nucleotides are TGTGCCAGCAGTTACTTAGACAGGTTGACTGAAGCTTTCTTT. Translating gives CASSYLDRLTEAFF.

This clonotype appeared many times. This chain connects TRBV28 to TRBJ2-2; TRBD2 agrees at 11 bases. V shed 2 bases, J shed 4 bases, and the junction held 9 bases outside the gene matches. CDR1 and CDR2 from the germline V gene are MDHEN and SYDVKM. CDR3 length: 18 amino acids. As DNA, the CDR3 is TGTGCCAGCAGTTTACCCCTAAGACTAGCGGGACTCACCGGGGAGCTGTTTTTT. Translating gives CASSLPLRLAGLTGELFF.

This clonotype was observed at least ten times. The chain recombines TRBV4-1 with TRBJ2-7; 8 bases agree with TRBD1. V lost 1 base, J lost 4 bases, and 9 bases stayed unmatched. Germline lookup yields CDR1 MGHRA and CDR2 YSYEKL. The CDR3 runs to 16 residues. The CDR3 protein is CASSQVSWDRRYEQYF. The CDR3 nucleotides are TGCGCCAGCAGCCAAGTCTCTTGGGACAGGAGATACGAGCAGTACTTC.

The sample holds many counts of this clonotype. DNA of the CDR3: TGCGCCAGCAGCGAACAGACTAGCGGAGAGACCCAGTACTTC. This codes for CASSEQTSGETQYF. This sequence joins TRBV5-1 and TRBJ2-5, with TRBD2 matching 9 bases. Germline V lookup: CDR1 SGHRS, CDR2 YFSETQ. Trimming took 4 bases from V and 4 from J; bases not matched to a gene: 5. The CDR3 consists of 14 residues.

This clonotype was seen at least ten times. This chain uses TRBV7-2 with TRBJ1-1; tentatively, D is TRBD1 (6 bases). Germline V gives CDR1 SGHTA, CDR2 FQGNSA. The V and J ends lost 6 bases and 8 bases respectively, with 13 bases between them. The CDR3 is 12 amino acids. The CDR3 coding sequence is TGTGCCAGCAGATCACCGGGACAAGAAGCTTTCTTT. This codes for CASRSPGQEAFF. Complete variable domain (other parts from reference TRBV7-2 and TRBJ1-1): GAGVSQSPSNKVTEKGKDVELRCDPISGHTALYWYRQSLGQGLEFLIYFQGNSAPDKSGLPSDRFSAERTGGSVSTLTIQRTQQEDSAVYLCASRSPGQEAFFGQGTRLTVV.